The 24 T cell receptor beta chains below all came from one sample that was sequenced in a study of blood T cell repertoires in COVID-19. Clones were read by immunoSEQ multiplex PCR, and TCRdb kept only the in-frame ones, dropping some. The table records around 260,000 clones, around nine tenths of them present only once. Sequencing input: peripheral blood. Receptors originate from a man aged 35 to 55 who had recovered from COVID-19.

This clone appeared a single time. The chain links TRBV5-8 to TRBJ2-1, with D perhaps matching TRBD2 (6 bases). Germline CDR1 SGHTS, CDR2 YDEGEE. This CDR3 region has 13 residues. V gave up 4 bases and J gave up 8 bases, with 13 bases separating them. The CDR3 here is CASSRVWGDEQFF. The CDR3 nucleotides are TGTGCCAGCAGCCGTGTATGGGGGGATGAGCAGTTCTTC. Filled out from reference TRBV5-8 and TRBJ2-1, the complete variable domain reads EAGVTQSPTHLIKTRGQQATLRCSPISGHTSVYWYQQALGLGLQFLLWYDEGEERNRGNFPPRFSGRQFPNYSSELNVNALELEDSALYLCASSRVWGDEQFFGPGTRLTVL.

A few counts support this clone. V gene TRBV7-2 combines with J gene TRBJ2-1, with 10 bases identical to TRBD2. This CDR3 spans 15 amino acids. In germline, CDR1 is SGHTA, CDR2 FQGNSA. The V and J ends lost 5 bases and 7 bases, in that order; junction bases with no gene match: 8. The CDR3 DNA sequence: TGTGCCAGCAGCATGAGCGGGAGGGCCTTGAATGAGCAGTTCTTC. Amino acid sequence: CASSMSGRALNEQFF.

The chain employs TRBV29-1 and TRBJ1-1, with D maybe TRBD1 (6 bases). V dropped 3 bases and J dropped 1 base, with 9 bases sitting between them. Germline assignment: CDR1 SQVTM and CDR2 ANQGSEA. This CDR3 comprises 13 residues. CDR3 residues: CSVDTGRNTEAFF. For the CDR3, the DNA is TGCAGCGTTGATACAGGGAGGAACACTGAAGCTTTCTTT. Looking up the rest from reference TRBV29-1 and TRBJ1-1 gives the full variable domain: SAVISQKPSRDICQRGTSLTIQCQVDSQVTMMFWYRQQPGQSLTLIATANQGSEATYESGFVIDKFPISRPNLTFSTLTVSNMSPEDSSIYLCSVDTGRNTEAFFGQGTRLTVV.

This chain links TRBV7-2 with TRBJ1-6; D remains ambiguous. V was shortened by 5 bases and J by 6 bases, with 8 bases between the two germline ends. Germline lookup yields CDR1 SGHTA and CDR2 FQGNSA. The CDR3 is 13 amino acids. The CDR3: CASSPLSNSPLHF. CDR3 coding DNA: TGTGCCAGCAGCCCTCTTAGTAATTCACCCCTCCACTTT. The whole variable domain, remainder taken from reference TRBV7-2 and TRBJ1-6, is GAGVSQSPSNKVTEKGKDVELRCDPISGHTALYWYRQSLGQGLEFLIYFQGNSAPDKSGLPSDRFSAERTGGSVSTLTIQRTQQEDSAVYLCASSPLSNSPLHFGNGTRLTVT.

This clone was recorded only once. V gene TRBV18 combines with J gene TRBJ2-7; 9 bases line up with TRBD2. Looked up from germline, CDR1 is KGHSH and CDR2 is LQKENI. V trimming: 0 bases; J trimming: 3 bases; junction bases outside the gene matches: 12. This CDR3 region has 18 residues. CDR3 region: CASSPPVEVAGALYEQYF. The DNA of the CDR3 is TGTGCCAGCTCACCACCGGTGGAAGTAGCGGGGGCGCTCTACGAGCAGTACTTC. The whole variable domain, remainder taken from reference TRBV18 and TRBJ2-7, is NAGVMQNPRHLVRRRGQEARLRCSPMKGHSHVYWYRQLPEEGLKFMVYLQKENIIDESGMPKERFSAEFPKEGPSILRIQQVVRGDSAAYFCASSPPVEVAGALYEQYFGPGTRLTVT.

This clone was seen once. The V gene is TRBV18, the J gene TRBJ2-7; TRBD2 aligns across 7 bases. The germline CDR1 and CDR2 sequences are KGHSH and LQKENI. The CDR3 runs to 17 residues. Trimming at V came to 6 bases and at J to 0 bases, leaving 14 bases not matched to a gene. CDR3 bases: TGTGCCAGCTCCCGAAACGTGGGGAGCGGGGCCTCCTACGAGCAGTACTTC. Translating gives CASSRNVGSGASYEQYF.

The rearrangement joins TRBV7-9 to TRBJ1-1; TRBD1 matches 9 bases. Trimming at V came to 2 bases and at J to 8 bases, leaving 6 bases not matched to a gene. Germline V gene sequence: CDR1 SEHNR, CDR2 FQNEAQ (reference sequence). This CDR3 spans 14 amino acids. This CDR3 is CASSLFRDREEAFF. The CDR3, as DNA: TGTGCCAGCAGCTTATTCCGGGACAGGGAAGAAGCTTTCTTT.

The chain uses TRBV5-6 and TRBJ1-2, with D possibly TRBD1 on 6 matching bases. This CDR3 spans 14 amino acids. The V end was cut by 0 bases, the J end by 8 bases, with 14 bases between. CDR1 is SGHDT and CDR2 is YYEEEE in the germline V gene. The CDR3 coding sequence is TGTGCCAGCAGCTTGGCTTCACAGGGTAAAGGCTACACCTTC. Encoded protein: CASSLASQGKGYTF.

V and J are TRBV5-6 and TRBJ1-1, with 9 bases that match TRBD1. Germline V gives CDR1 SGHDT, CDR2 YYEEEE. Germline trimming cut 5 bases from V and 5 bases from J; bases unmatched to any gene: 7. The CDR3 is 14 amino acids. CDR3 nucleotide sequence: TGTGCCAGCAGGATAGGGACAGGGTATACTGAAGCTTTCTTT. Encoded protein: CASRIGTGYTEAFF.

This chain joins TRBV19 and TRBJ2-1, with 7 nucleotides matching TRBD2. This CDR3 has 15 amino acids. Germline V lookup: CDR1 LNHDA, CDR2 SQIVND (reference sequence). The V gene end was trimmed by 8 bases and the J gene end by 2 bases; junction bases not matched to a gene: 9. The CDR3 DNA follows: TGTGCCAGTCACGGGGCTAGCGGCCCCTACAATGAGCAGTTCTTC. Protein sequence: CASHGASGPYNEQFF.

The CDR3: CASMSGGNNYGYTF. CDR3 DNA sequence: TGTGCCAGCATGTCGGGGGGGAATAACTATGGCTACACCTTC. The chain uses TRBV28 and TRBJ1-2; perhaps TRBD1 as D (5 bases). Germline V gene data show CDR1 as MDHEN and CDR2 as SYDVKM. CDR3 length equals 14 residues. V shed 7 bases and J shed 1 base, with 13 bases lying between them.

CDR3 sequence (DNA): TGTGCCACTCCCAGGGGGCAGGCGGATGGCTACACCTTC. Amino acid sequence: CATPRGQADGYTF. The chain combines TRBV21-1 with TRBJ1-2; no DNA check was done on the table's D call, TRBD1. TRBV21-1 corresponds to a pseudogene. This CDR3 is built from 13 residues.

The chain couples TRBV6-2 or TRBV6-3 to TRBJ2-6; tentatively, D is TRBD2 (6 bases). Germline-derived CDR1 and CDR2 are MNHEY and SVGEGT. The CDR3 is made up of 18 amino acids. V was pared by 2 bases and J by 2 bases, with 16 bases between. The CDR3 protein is CASSYAGITLTGANVLTF. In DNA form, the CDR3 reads TGTGCCAGCAGTTACGCGGGGATAACGCTGACTGGGGCCAACGTCCTGACTTTC.

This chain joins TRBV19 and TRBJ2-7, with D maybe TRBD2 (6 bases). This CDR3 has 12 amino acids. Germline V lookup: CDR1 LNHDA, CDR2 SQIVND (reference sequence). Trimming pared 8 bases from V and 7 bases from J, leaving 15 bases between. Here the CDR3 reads CASSRGPLEQYF. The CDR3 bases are TGTGCCAGTTCGCGGGGCCCCCTGGAGCAGTACTTC.

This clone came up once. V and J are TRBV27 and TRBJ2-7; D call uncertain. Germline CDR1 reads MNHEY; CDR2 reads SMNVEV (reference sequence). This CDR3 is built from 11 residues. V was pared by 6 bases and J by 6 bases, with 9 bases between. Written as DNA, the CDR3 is TGTGCCAGCAGCTACCGGTTCGAGCAGTACTTC. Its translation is CASSYRFEQYF.

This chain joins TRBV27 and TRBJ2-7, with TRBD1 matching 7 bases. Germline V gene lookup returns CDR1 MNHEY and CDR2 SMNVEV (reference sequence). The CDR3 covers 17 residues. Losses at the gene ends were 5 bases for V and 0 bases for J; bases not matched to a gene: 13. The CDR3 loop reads CASSPFPKQGRSYEQYF. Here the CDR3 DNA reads TGTGCCAGCAGTCCCTTCCCCAAACAGGGGCGCTCCTACGAGCAGTACTTC.

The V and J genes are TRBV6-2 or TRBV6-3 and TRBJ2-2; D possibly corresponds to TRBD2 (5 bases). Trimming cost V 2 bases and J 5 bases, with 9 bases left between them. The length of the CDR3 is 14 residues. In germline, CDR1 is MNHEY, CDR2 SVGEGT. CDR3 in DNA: TGTGCCAGCAGTTACAATTCGGGAACCGGGGAGCTGTTTTTT. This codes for CASSYNSGTGELFF.

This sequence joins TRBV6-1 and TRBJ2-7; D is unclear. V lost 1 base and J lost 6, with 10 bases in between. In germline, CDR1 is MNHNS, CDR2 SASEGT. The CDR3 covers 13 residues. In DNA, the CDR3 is TGTGCCAGCAGTGAAGTGGCCCTAGGCGAGCAGTACTTC. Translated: CASSEVALGEQYF.

In DNA form, the CDR3 reads TGTGCCAGCAGCCCTAACGGCGGGACGGCCAAAAACATTCAGTACTTC. Amino acid sequence: CASSPNGGTAKNIQYF. The chain is built from TRBV3-1 (or the pseudogene TRBV3-2) and TRBJ2-4; D may be TRBD2 (6 bases). Per the germline V gene, CDR1 is LGHDT and CDR2 is YNNKEL (reference sequence). The V end was cut by 4 bases, the J end by 1 base, with 14 bases between. The CDR3 length is 16 residues.

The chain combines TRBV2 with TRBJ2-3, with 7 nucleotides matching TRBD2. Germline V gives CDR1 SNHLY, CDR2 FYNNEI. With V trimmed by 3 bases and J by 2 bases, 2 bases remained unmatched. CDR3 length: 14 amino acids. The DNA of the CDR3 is TGTGCCAGCAGTGAGGGAGGGCTCACAGATACGCAGTATTTT. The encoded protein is CASSEGGLTDTQYF.

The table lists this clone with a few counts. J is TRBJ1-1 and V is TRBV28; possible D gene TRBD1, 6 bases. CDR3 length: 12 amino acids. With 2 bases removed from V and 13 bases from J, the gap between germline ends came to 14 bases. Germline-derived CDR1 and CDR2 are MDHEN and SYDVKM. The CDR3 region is CASSLRGSSGFF. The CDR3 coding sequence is TGTGCCAGCAGTTTAAGGGGGTCTTCGGGTTTCTTT.

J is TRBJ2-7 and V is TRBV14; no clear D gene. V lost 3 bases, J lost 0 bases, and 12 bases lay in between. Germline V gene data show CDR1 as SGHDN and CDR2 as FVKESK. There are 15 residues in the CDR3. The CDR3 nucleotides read TGTGCCAGCAGCCATGTCGACATTCGCTCCTACGAGCAGTACTTC. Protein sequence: CASSHVDIRSYEQYF.

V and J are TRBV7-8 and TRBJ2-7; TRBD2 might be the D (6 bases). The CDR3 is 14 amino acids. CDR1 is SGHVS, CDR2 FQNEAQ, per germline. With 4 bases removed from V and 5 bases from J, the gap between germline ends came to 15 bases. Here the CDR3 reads CASSSRGRGNEQYF. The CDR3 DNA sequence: TGTGCCAGCAGCTCCCGGGGCCGGGGGAACGAGCAGTACTTC.

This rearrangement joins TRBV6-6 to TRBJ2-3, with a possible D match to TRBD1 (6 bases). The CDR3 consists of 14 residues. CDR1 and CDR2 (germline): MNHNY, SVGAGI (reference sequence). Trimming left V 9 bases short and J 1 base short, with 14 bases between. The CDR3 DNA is TGTGCCAGTGATTTGGGGGCGGGCACAGATACGCAGTATTTT. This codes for CASDLGAGTDTQYF.